These T cell receptor beta chains were read from a single sample in a study of technical replicates of blood from a handful of donors. Produced via immunoSEQ multiplex PCR; TCRdb's table is partial and in-frame only. The sample consists of 75,000 to 100,000 clones, around nine tenths of them appearing once. Material: T cells isolated from PBMCs. The receptors derive from a human donor in good health. The CDR3 runs from the conserved cysteine through the conserved F or W. The D gene is left open where the match is weak. Clone sizes are given selectively: once, few, many, or a class where the clone is expanded.

j_gene,d_gene,abundance,v_gene,CDR3aa,CDR3nt
TRBJ1-5,NA,NA,TRBV2,CASTPSGQPQHF,TGTGCCAGCACCCCATCGGGTCAGCCCCAGCATTTT
TRBJ1-2,NA,NA,TRBV7-2,CASIAETNYGYTF,TGTGCCAGCATTGCCGAGACTAACTATGGCTACACCTTC
TRBJ1-1,NA,NA,TRBV19,CASTGGHLNTEAFF,TGTGCCAGTACGGGAGGGCACTTGAACACTGAAGCTTTCTTT
TRBJ2-3,TRBD1,NA,TRBV27,CASNLRPRQGSQYF,TGTGCCAGCAATTTACGACCCCGACAGGGCTCGCAGTATTTT
TRBJ1-2,NA,NA,TRBV6-1,CASSEARQGRYGYTF,TGTGCCAGCAGTGAAGCCCGTCAGGGCAGGTATGGCTACACCTTC
TRBJ2-4,TRBD1,NA,TRBV19,CASSIPRQGGIQYF,TGTGCCAGTAGTATCCCCCGACAGGGGGGCATTCAGTACTTC
TRBJ2-5,NA,NA,TRBV5-6,CASSWTVQETQYF,TGTGCCAGCAGCTGGACAGTCCAAGAGACCCAGTACTTC
TRBJ2-1,NA,NA,TRBV9,CASSAGGGGSNEQFF,TGTGCCAGCAGCGCGGGGGGAGGGGGAAGTAATGAGCAGTTCTTC
TRBJ2-3,TRBD2,NA,TRBV7-9,CASSLAGGSWNTQYF,TGTGCCAGCAGCCTAGCGGGGGGATCATGGAATACGCAGTATTTT
TRBJ2-1,TRBD2,once,TRBV19,CASSTNSLLAGVYNEQFF,TGTGCCAGTAGTACCAATTCATTACTAGCGGGAGTTTACAATGAGCAGTTCTTC
TRBJ2-7,NA,NA,TRBV7-9,CASSQSPYEQYF,TGTGCCAGCAGCCAAAGCCCCTACGAGCAGTACTTC
TRBJ2-3,TRBD2,NA,TRBV11-2,CASSLTSFTSGGITDTQYF,TGTGCCAGCAGCTTAACCTCCTTTACTAGCGGGGGGATCACAGATACGCAGTATTTT
TRBJ1-2,NA,NA,TRBV5-1,CASSQTPLGRDGYTF,TGCGCCAGCAGCCAAACACCTCTTGGGAGGGATGGCTACACCTTC
TRBJ2-3,TRBD1,NA,TRBV5-1,CASSPTGEDTQYF,TGCGCCAGCAGCCCGACAGGGGAAGATACGCAGTATTTT
TRBJ1-2,TRBD1,NA,TRBV11-2,CASSSSGQGWHGYTF,TGTGCCAGCAGCTCCTCGGGACAGGGTTGGCATGGCTACACCTTC
TRBJ1-2,NA,NA,TRBV19,CASSIFQAPTNYGYTF,TGTGCCAGTAGTATCTTCCAGGCGCCGACTAACTATGGCTACACCTTC
TRBJ1-1,NA,NA,TRBV10-2,CASSEGGRDTEAFF,TGCGCCAGCAGTGAAGGAGGGAGAGACACTGAAGCTTTCTTT
TRBJ2-3,NA,NA,TRBV18,CASSPTGGSTDTQYF,TGTGCCAGCTCACCTACGGGGGGCTCCACAGATACGCAGTATTTT
TRBJ1-3,TRBD1,NA,TRBV7-9,CASRPGTGSGNTIYF,TGTGCCAGCAGGCCCGGGACAGGCTCTGGAAACACCATATATTTT
TRBJ2-7,TRBD1,NA,TRBV28,CASSARLGQLTYEQYF,TGTGCCAGCAGTGCCCGTCTGGGACAGCTTACCTACGAGCAGTACTTC
TRBJ1-2,NA,NA,TRBV6-5,CASKSGAIGYTF,TGTGCCAGCAAGTCAGGGGCGATCGGCTACACCTTC
TRBJ1-4,NA,once,TRBV11-2,CASRHSGWEATNEKLFF,TGTGCCAGCAGGCACTCGGGTTGGGAGGCAACTAATGAAAAACTGTTTTTT
TRBJ1-5,NA,NA,TRBV5-1,CASSLQGLDQPQHF,TGCGCCAGCAGCTTGCAGGGGCTGGATCAGCCCCAGCATTTT
TRBJ1-5,NA,NA,TRBV6-5,CASSYQINQPQHF,TGTGCCAGCAGTTACCAGATTAATCAGCCCCAGCATTTT
TRBJ2-3,TRBD2,NA,TRBV5-1,CASSSLTSGSTDTQYF,TGCGCCAGCAGCTCTCTGACTAGCGGCAGCACAGATACGCAGTATTTT
TRBJ2-5,NA,NA,TRBV29-1,CSAGGGIKETQYF,TGCAGCGCTGGGGGAGGTATTAAAGAGACCCAGTACTTC
TRBJ2-2,TRBD2,NA,TRBV11-3,CASRWGTSGTGELFF,TGTGCCAGCAGGTGGGGGACTAGCGGCACCGGGGAGCTGTTTTTT
TRBJ1-2,NA,NA,TRBV5-1,CASSLAEGVGYGYTF,TGCGCCAGCAGCTTGGCGGAAGGGGTTGGCTATGGCTACACCTTC
TRBJ2-2,TRBD2,NA,TRBV9,CASGLSGPTGELFF,TGTGCCAGCGGCCTTAGCGGGCCGACCGGGGAGCTGTTTTTT
TRBJ2-3,TRBD2,NA,TRBV5-1,CASSPPIAGGDTQYF,TGCGCCAGCAGCCCACCTATAGCGGGAGGTGATACGCAGTATTTT
TRBJ2-5,NA,NA,TRBV7-9,CASSLTIGTQYF,TGTGCCAGCAGCTTAACTATCGGGACCCAGTACTTC
TRBJ1-2,NA,NA,TRBV6-1,CASSVAQQVITDGYTF,TGTGCCAGCAGTGTTGCCCAACAGGTAATAACGGATGGCTACACCTTC
TRBJ2-3,NA,NA,TRBV13,CASTSTELDTQYF,TGTGCCAGCACCTCGACAGAACTGGATACGCAGTATTTT
TRBJ2-1,TRBD1,NA,TRBV18,CASSPRRGDRGLAEQFF,TGTGCCAGCTCACCCCGGAGGGGGGACAGGGGTCTTGCTGAGCAGTTCTTC
TRBJ2-5,NA,NA,TRBV19,CASTKVPGVETQYF,TGTGCCAGCACGAAAGTTCCAGGTGTAGAGACCCAGTACTTC
TRBJ1-5,NA,NA,TRBV11-2,CASSFPSGTEMLQPQHF,TGTGCCAGCAGCTTTCCCTCTGGCACAGAAATGCTACAGCCCCAGCATTTT
TRBJ2-2,NA,NA,TRBV27,CASSFIGVETGELFF,TGTGCCAGCAGTTTTATAGGGGTCGAAACCGGGGAGCTGTTTTTT
TRBJ1-2,NA,NA,TRBV14,CASNRGGGAHTF,TGTGCCAGCAACCGAGGGGGGGGCGCGCACACCTTC
TRBJ2-1,TRBD2,once,TRBV5-6,CASSPGTSGRGLNEQFF,TGTGCCAGCAGCCCAGGGACTAGCGGGAGAGGTTTAAATGAGCAGTTCTTC
TRBJ1-2,TRBD1,NA,TRBV9,CASSSQGGGYTF,TGTGCCAGCAGCTCCCAGGGGGGAGGCTACACCTTC
TRBJ2-5,NA,NA,TRBV10-1,CASSEGREQRKETQYF,TGCGCCAGCAGTGAGGGCAGGGAACAACGAAAAGAGACCCAGTACTTC
TRBJ2-1,NA,NA,TRBV18,CASSPGGRHSAYNEQFF,TGTGCCAGCTCACCAGGGGGCCGACATTCGGCTTACAATGAGCAGTTCTTC
TRBJ1-2,NA,NA,TRBV28,CASSPRDYGYTF,TGTGCCAGCAGTCCCAGGGACTATGGCTACACCTTC
TRBJ1-2,TRBD1,NA,TRBV6-6,CASSPTGGGYGYTF,TGTGCCAGCAGTCCCACAGGGGGCGGCTATGGCTACACCTTC
TRBJ2-7,NA,NA,TRBV28,CASTVGGHEQYF,TGTGCCAGCACCGTTGGGGGCCACGAGCAGTACTTC
TRBJ1-5,TRBD1,NA,TRBV28,CASSSGDRVRQPQHF,TGTGCCAGCAGCTCCGGGGACAGGGTTCGCCAGCCCCAGCATTTT
TRBJ1-1,TRBD1,NA,TRBV6-1,CASSLTGVLPTEAFF,TGTGCCAGCAGTCTGACAGGGGTTCTCCCCACTGAAGCTTTCTTT
TRBJ1-4,NA,NA,TRBV7-9,CASSLGYGVEGEKLFF,TGTGCCAGCAGCTTAGGGTACGGGGTCGAAGGAGAAAAACTGTTTTTT
TRBJ1-1,NA,NA,TRBV6-5,CASSYSSSSTFEAFF,TGTGCCAGCAGTTACTCTTCAAGTAGCACCTTTGAAGCTTTCTTT
TRBJ2-5,NA,NA,TRBV5-1,CASSLGVVQGQETQYF,TGCGCCAGCAGCTTGGGTGTTGTGCAGGGACAAGAGACCCAGTACTTC
TRBJ1-1,NA,once,TRBV6-5,CASSLPGGYTEAFF,TGTGCCAGCAGCCTCCCCGGAGGATACACTGAAGCTTTCTTT
TRBJ1-1,NA,NA,TRBV27,CASSGRGLATEAFF,TGTGCCAGCAGCGGCAGGGGTCTTGCCACTGAAGCTTTCTTT
TRBJ1-5,NA,NA,TRBV18,CASSPPGVGNQPQHF,TGTGCCAGCTCACCGCCAGGGGTTGGCAATCAGCCCCAGCATTTT